The source of this T cell receptor (beta chain) is a study of blood T cell repertoires in COVID-19. The overall study: Sites across the United States, Italy and Spain contributed samples from acute and convalescent COVID-19. Sample material is recorded as cDNA or gDNA derived from T cells, B-cell-depleted T cells, or PBMCs.

In the original analysis: Reference gene primer amplification in the assay estimated nucleated cell counts. Some clones are missing from TCRdb's copy, which holds only in-frame ones; the method was immunoSEQ multiplex PCR. V, J and clone size are those of that table, while D and trimming were read from the DNA. The repertoire includes 150,000 to 200,000 clones, roughly 82% of them detected once, and about 5% sits in the top ten. This CDR3 has 15 residues. V trimming: 5 bases; J trimming: 3 bases; junction bases outside the gene matches: 10. Germline CDR1 is WSHSY and CDR2 is SAAADI. The participants were between about 18 and 89 years old and came from under 25 US areas.

Sample: PBMCs or T cells enriched from blood (not recorded which). V is TRBV10-2 and J is TRBJ2-7; 7 bases are a match to TRBD1. This receptor was identified in a woman aged 55-69 years with acute COVID-19. CDR3 residues: CASSLLGTAGYEQYF. The CDR3 DNA follows: TGCGCCAGCAGTCTCCTAGGGACAGCCGGCTACGAGCAGTACTTC.